The T cell receptor beta chain described here comes from a study of cytomegalovirus exposure and HLA in healthy donors. Study in general: In a previous analysis, some 110 million unique TCR beta sequences were found from 170 million or so T cells. The study, taken as a whole, reports: Later work found most CMV-associated TCR beta chains apparently HLA-restricted. The authors listed approximately 150 TCR beta chains as cytomegalovirus-associated.

With 3 bases removed from V and 6 bases from J, the gap between germline ends came to 13 bases. Germline loops: CDR1 SGHDT, CDR2 YYEEEE. This CDR3 region has 14 residues. Remarks on this clone: Its matching antigen is unknown.

Primers for the PCR totalled 60 Vbeta and 13 Jbeta. TCRdb's copy holds only in-frame clones and misses some; the assay was immunoSEQ multiplex PCR. The sample shows some 60,000 clones, about 80% of them seen only once. The sequence derives from a man aged 35 to 55 in good health and CMV-seronegative. The chain carries TRBV5-6 and TRBJ1-5, with a possible D match to TRBD1 (6 bases). The material sequenced was PBMCs. This CDR3 reads CASSWDMLGQPQHF. In nucleotides, the CDR3 is TGTGCCAGCAGCTGGGACATGCTGGGTCAGCCCCAGCATTTT.